This T cell receptor beta chain was profiled in a study of identical twins (TCRdb year 2016). For the wider study: The study deep-sequenced TCR alpha and beta repertoires from monozygotic twins, unrelated adults of various ages and cord blood to test whether fetal clonotypes persist. Replicate twin experiments were performed at different times using different library preparation protocols to rule out contamination.

Every donor was a healthy Caucasian. In regard to this clonotype: Its antigen is currently not known. Base qualities were left out, and no much larger clone turns up one base away.

The CDR3 sequence holds 13 residues, the cysteine and phenylalanine included. Just CDR3 DNA is preserved here, 39 bases in frame from base 1. The germline V gene gives CDR1 as SGHRS and CDR2 as YFSETQ. The junction carries 10 bases between V and J, which are trimmed by 4 bases and 5 bases respectively. The library was produced with 5' RACE. The sequencer listed for this sample is Illumina HiSeq 2000. A universal primer binding site was added through template switching, and the final cDNA carried a unique molecular identifier so that TCR cDNA molecules could be counted accurately. Specific primers in the conserved constant-segment region were used to synthesize first-strand cDNA for the TCR alpha and beta chains. Each cDNA library was double barcoded, with a SMART-Mk sample barcode plus Illumina barcodes, to control for contamination. TruSeq adapter sequences, together with Illumina sample barcodes, were added in two successive PCR steps. TCR alpha and beta cDNA libraries were sequenced on the Illumina HiSeq platform with custom primers. As for how the authors treated the data: MiGEC was used to process raw reads and extract unique molecular identifiers, and MiXCR was used to find CDR3 positions. Recombination models were inferred per individual with the repgenHMM and IGoR tools using an EM algorithm. Shared clonotype analysis was performed with the tcR package in R, normalizing sharing by the product of cloneset sizes. To study raw recombination free of thymic and clonal selection effects, out-of-frame nonproductive sequences were analyzed. The public reads were reanalyzed by TCRdb: fastp trimming at Q25, MiXCR alignment, in-frame beta chains only. One record per CDR3 amino acid sequence lists the most common genes and DNA. What appears here as the V and J calls and clone size reflects TCRdb's work, not the paper's. The sample records roughly 1,500,000 distinct CDR3 sequences, 25% to 35% of which are singletons. Jointly, the top ten make up around 0.25% of the sample.

Summary of the overall study and its limitations: Zero-insertion analyses could be partly confounded by invariant T cells such as MAIT and iNKT, though diverse VJ usage argued against such confounding for most clonotypes. The excess sharing between twins in beta out-of-frame sequences was weaker because fewer shared sequences reduced the signal-to-noise ratio. Fewer insertions were carried by abundant cord blood beta clonotypes, a similar but weaker trend appeared in young adult naive repertoires, and no such trend appeared in memory repertoires. Because the same donors could not be followed over many years, the conclusions depended on cross-sectional statistical analysis. Compared with coincidental sharing between unrelated individuals, out-of-frame TCR alpha sequences shared between twins showed an excess of sequences with low generation probability. Out-of-frame TCR alpha sharing in monozygotic twins was systematically underestimated by recombination models, whereas sharing between unrelated individuals was in agreement with the recombination models.

Material for sequencing was cord blood. The TCR sequence derives from a newborn girl in good health. The chain is encoded by TRBV5-1 joined to TRBJ1-5; a confident D gene designation cannot be given. In nucleotide form, the sequence is TGCGCCAGCAGCCCGGCACCTCATCAGCCCCAGCATTTT. Protein translation: CASSPAPHQPQHF.